Described below is a single T cell receptor beta chain sequence and its context. The antigen it binds to is not known. Base qualities are missing; no much larger clone stands one base away. Sequencer: Illumina HiSeq 2500. Quantitative 5'-RACE with molecular barcodes was the method used to prepare the TCR beta libraries. Per the original workflow: Disease-linked TCR variants were identified with a new computational method built on a probabilistic model of VDJ rearrangement. The public reads were reprocessed in TCRdb via fastp at Q25 and MiXCR, keeping in-frame beta chains. Identical CDR3 protein sequences are pooled into one entry, listed with their most common genes and DNA. TCRdb's processing, not the authors' own work, is the source of the V and J calls. This sample holds around 450,000 distinct CDR3 sequences; around 26% were observed only once. The top ten constitute under 0.9% of the sample. This entry is derived from a study of CD8 T cells in ankylosing spondylitis listed by TCRdb under 2017. Concerning the study at large: To find TCR variants linked to disease, the study profiled T cell receptor beta repertoires in ankylosing spondylitis patients and healthy donors. The full study cohort comprised about 24 ankylosing spondylitis patients and some 100 healthy donors. Samples of peripheral blood were taken, and for ankylosing spondylitis patients, synovial fluid was collected as well.

Study-wide findings and limitations: Some TCR beta motif variants had previously been reported in synovial fluid and blood of reactive arthritis patients, which suggested common disease-initiation mechanisms. The disease-linked clones were reported to be significantly enriched in matched synovial fluid samples from ankylosing spondylitis patients. A TCR beta motif of 7 or 8 highly homologous amino acid variants appeared characteristic of blood from ankylosing spondylitis patients. A CD8+ phenotype was shown by the disease-linked clones, which were found at relatively low frequencies in peripheral blood.

V loses 6 bases, J loses 5 bases, and the germline ends lie 13 bases apart. CDR1 and CDR2 are read off the germline V gene (reference sequence) as DFQATT and SNEGSKA. The CDR3 has 12 amino acids, counting the end cysteine and phenylalanine. Of the read, only the CDR3 DNA is kept; its 36 bases are in frame from base 1. The receptor chain draws on TRBV20-1 and TRBJ2-5; no D gene call is confident. This TCR was sampled from a male donor with ankylosing spondylitis. Sequenced sample: blood, either unsorted or a sorted T cell fraction (not recorded which). Here is the DNA: TGCAGTGCCAACTTAGCCGAGGAGACCCAGTACTTC. Its protein is CSANLAEETQYF.